This entry concerns a single T cell receptor beta chain. This sample was included in a study of blood T cell repertoires in COVID-19. V lost 1 base and J lost 3, with 6 bases in between. The germline CDR1 and CDR2 sequences are SNHLY and FYNNEI. The CDR3 is 14 residues long. Enrolment of Seattle patients took place during active infection, and they were followed longitudinally. Assay used: immunoSEQ multiplex PCR; TCRdb lists only in-frame clones, some missing. The sample yields roughly 150,000 clones, roughly 93% seen once. Sequencing input: peripheral blood. The receptor comes from a man younger than 30 with COVID-19, enrolled during active disease. This rearrangement joins TRBV2 to TRBJ2-2; D is uncertain. CDR3 DNA: TGTGCCAGCAGTGAAGGTCGGTACACCGGGGAGCTGTTTTTT. Its translation: CASSEGRYTGELFF.